Below are 27 T cell receptor beta chains sequenced from a single sample in a study of T-cell memory formation after mild COVID-19. TCRdb independently ran MiXCR on the 5' RACE reads; one entry per CDR3 protein. The table lists hundreds of thousands of distinct CDR3 sequences, roughly 20% of them singletons. The sequenced material came from PBMCs or a T cell subset sorted from them (not recorded which). All receptors come from an adult woman who had mild COVID-19 (a few samples of this study predate the infection). Cell type and time point are not known.

This clonotype was counted only a few times. The chain links TRBV14 to TRBJ1-5; D uncertain. V lost 8 bases and J lost 10, with 12 bases in between. The CDR3 sequence is 11 residues long. Germline V gene data show CDR1 as SGHDN and CDR2 as FVKESK. CDR3 protein: CASAPLGPQHF. CDR3 DNA sequence: TGTGCCAGCGCCCCTTTAGGTCCCCAGCATTTT. Drawing the rest from reference TRBV14 and TRBJ1-5, the complete variable domain is EAGVTQFPSHSVIEKGQTVTLRCDPISGHDNLYWYRRVMGKEIKFLLHFVKESKQDESGMPNNRFLAERTGGTYSTLKVQPAELEDSGVYFCASAPLGPQHFGDGTRLSIL.

This clonotype was recorded many times. J is TRBJ2-3 and V is TRBV5-1; no firm D call. Trimming left V 3 bases short and J 1 base short, with 15 bases between. The CDR3 loop spans 16 amino acids. Per the germline V gene, CDR1 is SGHRS and CDR2 is YFSETQ. The CDR3 sequence is CASSSGQIGGTDTQYF. Here the CDR3 DNA reads TGCGCCAGCAGCTCTGGTCAGATCGGAGGCACAGATACGCAGTATTTT.

This clonotype was observed a few times. The V call is TRBV25-1, the J call TRBJ1-1; D uncertain. CDR3 length equals 17 residues. Trimming took 1 base from V and 0 from J, leaving 15 bases between them. CDR1 MGHDK and CDR2 SYGVNS come from the germline V gene. The CDR3 here is CASSELAPHYMNTEAFF. In DNA form, the CDR3 reads TGTGCCAGCAGTGAATTAGCCCCCCACTACATGAACACTGAAGCTTTCTTT. Full variable domain (rest looked up from reference TRBV25-1 and TRBJ1-1): EADIYQTPRYLVIGTGKKITLECSQTMGHDKMYWYQQDPGMELHLIHYSYGVNSTEKGDLSSESTVSRIRTEHFPLTLESARPSHTSQYLCASSELAPHYMNTEAFFGQGTRLTVV.

The chain combines TRBV3-1 with TRBJ1-3; D remains ambiguous. V shed 4 bases and J shed 4 bases, with 11 bases lying between them. Germline lookup yields CDR1 LGHDT and CDR2 YNNKEL (reference sequence). CDR3 length: 14 residues. Here the CDR3 reads CASSLGPLGNTIYF. The CDR3 DNA sequence: TGTGCCAGCAGCCTGGGCCCTTTGGGAAACACCATATATTTT.

The chain has TRBV20-1 and TRBJ2-1; 7 bases fit TRBD1. The CDR3 consists of 14 residues. CDR1 DFQATT and CDR2 SNEGSKA come from the germline V gene (reference sequence). V lost 2 bases to trimming and J lost 6 bases; unmatched junction nucleotides: 7. CDR3 in DNA: TGCAGTGCTAGATCCCGAGGGACAGCCAATGAGCAGTTCTTC. Residues: CSARSRGTANEQFF.

Only a few counts were recorded for this clonotype. The CDR3 bases are TGCAGTGCTCTGGGTAGCGGGAGGGCCTCCTACAATGAGCAGTTCTTC. Encoded protein: CSALGSGRASYNEQFF. V and J are TRBV20-1 and TRBJ2-1; 11 bases line up with TRBD2. In germline, CDR1 is DFQATT, CDR2 SNEGSKA (reference sequence). V was pared by 5 bases and J by 0 bases, with 6 bases of the junction left unmatched. This CDR3 has 16 residues.

The CDR3 protein is CASSLEGRPGTQYF. CDR3 in DNA: TGTGCCAGCAGCTTAGAAGGCAGGCCGGGGACCCAGTACTTC. The chain combines TRBV7-9 with TRBJ2-5; D not resolved. This CDR3 is 14 amino acids long. Trimming took 1 base from V and 7 from J, leaving 13 bases between them. Per germline, CDR1 SEHNR and CDR2 FQNEAQ (reference sequence).

This clonotype was seen only a few times. The chain is built from TRBV27 and TRBJ2-7; 10 bases match TRBD2. CDR3 length: 16 residues. Germline CDR1 MNHEY, CDR2 SMNVEV (reference sequence). After removal of 0 bases from V and 2 bases from J, the junction contained 4 bases not matched to a gene. The CDR3 is CASSLSSAGGPYEQYF. Here the CDR3 DNA reads TGTGCCAGCAGTTTATCTTCAGCGGGAGGGCCCTACGAGCAGTACTTC.

This clonotype was observed a few times. The rearrangement uses TRBV7-3 and TRBJ2-1; 9 nucleotides line up with TRBD2. Germline-derived CDR1 and CDR2 are SGHTA and FQGTGA. The J segment lost 16 bases and the V segment lost 6 bases, leaving 7 bases of the junction unmatched. The CDR3 extends over 11 amino acids. Written as DNA, the CDR3 is TGTGCCAGCAGTCCCGGGACTAGCTTCTTCTTC. Its protein product is CASSPGTSFFF.

This clonotype occurred a few times. The V gene is TRBV4-3, the J gene TRBJ2-5; D is perhaps TRBD1 or TRBD2 (5 bases each). This CDR3 is 14 amino acids long. The germline CDR1 and CDR2 sequences are LGHNA and YSLEER. Trimming cost V 1 base and J 4 bases, with 10 bases left between them. CDR3 nucleotides: TGCGCCAGCAGCCAAGTAGGGGCGGGAGAGACCCAGTACTTC. Protein: CASSQVGAGETQYF.

This clonotype was detected only once. The chain employs TRBV7-6 and TRBJ2-2, with a weak D call TRBD2 (5 bases). The CDR3 spans 15 residues. Germline V gene sequence: CDR1 SGHVS, CDR2 FNYEAQ. The V and J ends lost 5 bases and 2 bases respectively, with 12 bases between them. The CDR3 bases are TGTGCCAGCAGCCCCGAACGGGAAAACACCGGGGAGCTGTTTTTT. It codes for CASSPERENTGELFF.

The rearrangement joins TRBV4-3 to TRBJ2-3; D is uncertain. Germline V lookup: CDR1 LGHNA, CDR2 YSLEER. Trimming removed 1 base from V and 4 bases from J, with 12 bases in between. The CDR3 covers 15 residues. The CDR3 protein is CASSQGSFSADTQYF. In nucleotides, the CDR3 is TGCGCCAGCAGCCAAGGGTCGTTTTCCGCAGATACGCAGTATTTT.

The table lists this clonotype with a count of one. The V call is TRBV5-4, the J call TRBJ2-5; unclear D gene. This CDR3 comprises 15 residues. The V and J ends lost 0 bases and 1 base respectively, with 10 bases between them. Germline V gives CDR1 SGHNT, CDR2 YYREEE (reference sequence). The chain's CDR3 is CASSLGLGSQETQYF. The CDR3 bases are TGTGCCAGCAGCTTGGGGTTGGGCAGCCAAGAGACCCAGTACTTC.

The chain links TRBV7-9 to TRBJ1-4; 8 nucleotides line up with TRBD1. With V trimmed by 7 bases and J by 8 bases, 12 bases remained unmatched. The CDR3 covers 15 residues. The germline V gene has CDR1 SEHNR and CDR2 FQNEAQ (reference sequence). The CDR3 protein is CASTDPGTGEEKLFF. CDR3 nucleotide sequence: TGTGCCAGCACCGATCCCGGGACAGGCGAAGAAAAACTGTTTTTT.

The chain carries TRBV6-5 and TRBJ1-1; D remains unclear. V lost 0 bases, J lost 7 bases, and 12 bases lay in between. The length of the CDR3 is 14 residues. Germline V gene lookup returns CDR1 MNHEY and CDR2 SVGAGI. The CDR3 DNA reads TGTGCCAGCAGTTACTCTGGCAGTAGTAGTGAAGCTTTCTTT. Translation: CASSYSGSSSEAFF.

This clonotype occurred a few times. The gene calls are TRBV4-3 and TRBJ2-3; D is uncertain. Trimming took off 0 bases at V and 2 bases at J, with 6 bases between the two ends. Germline CDR1 LGHNA, CDR2 YSLEER. There are 14 residues in the CDR3. CDR3 region: CASSQEGFTDTQYF. CDR3 in DNA: TGCGCCAGCAGCCAAGAAGGTTTCACAGATACGCAGTATTTT.

This clonotype was counted between two and nine times. The chain carries TRBV5-5 and TRBJ1-1, with unresolved D. V shed 2 bases and J shed 2 bases, with 10 bases lying between them. Looked up from germline, CDR1 is SGHKS and CDR2 is YYEKEE (reference sequence). The length of the CDR3 is 14 residues. The CDR3 sequence is CASSFRALNTEAFF. DNA of the CDR3: TGTGCCAGCAGCTTCCGGGCCCTAAACACTGAAGCTTTCTTT. Supplemented by reference TRBV5-5 and TRBJ1-1, the full variable domain reads DAGVTQSPTHLIKTRGQQVTLRCSPISGHKSVSWYQQVLGQGPQFIFQYYEKEERGRGNFPDRFSARQFPNYSSELNVNALLLGDSALYLCASSFRALNTEAFFGQGTRLTVV.

In this sample, this clonotype turned up many times. The V call is TRBV7-6, the J call TRBJ2-7, with TRBD2 matching over 7 bases. From germline, CDR1 is SGHVS and CDR2 FNYEAQ. V gave up 2 bases and J gave up 5 bases; unmatched junction bases: 3. This CDR3 is 13 amino acids long. The CDR3: CASSLSGIHEQYF. Here the CDR3 DNA reads TGTGCCAGCAGCTTAAGCGGGATCCACGAGCAGTACTTC.

This chain links TRBV11-2 with TRBJ1-3; D unresolved. The CDR3 spans 13 residues. Germline V gene lookup returns CDR1 SGHAT and CDR2 FQNNGV. With 3 bases removed from V and 4 bases from J, the gap between germline ends came to 7 bases. The CDR3 nucleotides are TGTGCCAGCAGCTTCGCCAGGGGAAACACCATATATTTT. It codes for CASSFARGNTIYF.

J is TRBJ1-1 and V is TRBV29-1; the D gene is possibly TRBD1 (6 bases). The CDR3 contains 21 residues. Germline V CDR1 and CDR2: SQVTM, ANQGSEA. The germline V and J ends were trimmed by 7 bases and 4 bases, with 40 bases remaining between them. Here the CDR3 reads CSARGAVDSRPGRLLGTEAFF. DNA for the CDR3: TGCAGCGCCCGAGGGGCCGTGGACAGCCGCCCTGGTCGGCTCCTGGGCACTGAAGCTTTCTTT. The full variable domain, its missing parts supplied by reference TRBV29-1 and TRBJ1-1, is SAVISQKPSRDICQRGTSLTIQCQVDSQVTMMFWYRQQPGQSLTLIATANQGSEATYESGFVIDKFPISRPNLTFSTLTVSNMSPEDSSIYLCSARGAVDSRPGRLLGTEAFFGQGTRLTVV.

The genes are TRBV5-5 and TRBJ1-2; 9 bases line up with TRBD1. The CDR3 totals 14 residues. Losses at the gene ends were 4 bases for V and 8 bases for J; bases not matched to a gene: 9. Germline CDR1 and CDR2: SGHKS and YYEKEE (reference sequence). This chain's CDR3 is CASSRPGTGFGYTF. The CDR3 region has the DNA TGTGCCAGCAGCCGTCCCGGGACAGGGTTCGGCTACACCTTC.

The V gene is TRBV7-3, the J gene TRBJ2-5; D possibly matches TRBD1 or TRBD2 (5 bases each). Germline CDR1 and CDR2: SGHTA and FQGTGA. V was trimmed by 3 bases and J by 5 bases, leaving 10 bases between them. This CDR3 has 13 amino acids. In DNA, the CDR3 is TGTGCCAGCAGCTTCGGGGCAGGGGAGACCCAGTACTTC. Translating gives CASSFGAGETQYF.

The J gene is TRBJ2-1, the V gene TRBV5-4; D gene uncertain. CDR3 length: 15 amino acids. The V end lost 4 bases, the J end lost 5 bases, and 16 bases lay between the germline ends. Per the germline V gene, CDR1 is SGHNT and CDR2 is YYREEE (reference sequence). CDR3 coding DNA: TGTGCCAGCAGCACAGTCTGGGGTAACGACAATGAGCAGTTCTTC. The encoded protein is CASSTVWGNDNEQFF. Complete variable domain (other parts from reference TRBV5-4 and TRBJ2-1): ETGVTQSPTHLIKTRGQQVTLRCSSQSGHNTVSWYQQALGQGPQFIFQYYREEENGRGNFPPRFSGLQFPNYSSELNVNALELDDSALYLCASSTVWGNDNEQFFGPGTRLTVL.

The genes are TRBV4-1 and TRBJ2-4; D not certain. Germline V gene sequence: CDR1 MGHRA, CDR2 YSYEKL. V lost 0 bases and J 0 bases, leaving 9 bases between the germline ends. This CDR3 comprises 16 residues. CDR3 in amino acids: CASSQDHLVAKNIQYF. In DNA form, the CDR3 reads TGCGCCAGCAGCCAAGATCACTTAGTAGCCAAAAACATTCAGTACTTC.

This clonotype has more than one count but fewer than ten. The V and J genes are TRBV27 and TRBJ1-5; D is ambiguous. Germline V CDR1 and CDR2: MNHEY, SMNVEV (reference sequence). The CDR3 runs 13 residues. Trimming removed 3 bases from V and 3 bases from J, with 6 bases in between. The DNA of the CDR3 is TGTGCCAGCAGTTTTACAGTCAATCAGCCCCAGCATTTT. Its protein is CASSFTVNQPQHF.

This clonotype has just a few counts. The CDR3 loop is CASSYRDQPQHF. The CDR3 nucleotides read TGTGCCAGCAGTTATCGTGATCAGCCCCAGCATTTT. The rearrangement joins TRBV6-2 or TRBV6-3 to TRBJ1-5; D gene ambiguous. The CDR3 runs to 12 residues. V lost 3 bases and J 5 bases, leaving 5 bases between the germline ends. Per the germline V gene, CDR1 is MNHEY and CDR2 is SVGEGT.

The chain has TRBV7-2 and TRBJ1-2, with D unclear. The germline gives CDR1 SGHTA, CDR2 FQGNSA. The CDR3 length is 14 residues. Trimming stripped 5 bases from V and 4 bases from J, with 14 bases between. CDR3 DNA sequence: TGTGCCAGCAGCCCATATGGACTCACCTATGGCTACACCTTC. This sequence encodes CASSPYGLTYGYTF.